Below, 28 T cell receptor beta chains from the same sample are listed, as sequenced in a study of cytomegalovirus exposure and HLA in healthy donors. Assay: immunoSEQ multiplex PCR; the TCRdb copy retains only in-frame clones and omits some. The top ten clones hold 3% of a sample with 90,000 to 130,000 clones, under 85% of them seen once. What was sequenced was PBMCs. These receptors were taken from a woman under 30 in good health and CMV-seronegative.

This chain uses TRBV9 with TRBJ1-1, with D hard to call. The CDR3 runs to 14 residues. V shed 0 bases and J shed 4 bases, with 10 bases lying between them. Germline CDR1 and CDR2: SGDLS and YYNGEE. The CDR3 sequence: CASSVEEDGTEAFF. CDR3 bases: TGTGCCAGCAGCGTAGAGGAGGACGGCACTGAAGCTTTCTTT. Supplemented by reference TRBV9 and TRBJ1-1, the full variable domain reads DSGVTQTPKHLITATGQRVTLRCSPRSGDLSVYWYQQSLDQGLQFLIQYYNGEERAKGNILERFSAQQFPDLHSELNLSSLELGDSALYFCASSVEEDGTEAFFGQGTRLTVV.

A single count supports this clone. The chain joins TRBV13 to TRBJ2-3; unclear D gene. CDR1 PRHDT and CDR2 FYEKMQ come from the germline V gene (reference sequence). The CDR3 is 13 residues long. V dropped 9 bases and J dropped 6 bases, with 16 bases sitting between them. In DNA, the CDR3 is TGTGCCAGTGCCCCCGTGTCCGAGGATACGCAGTATTTT. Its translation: CASAPVSEDTQYF.

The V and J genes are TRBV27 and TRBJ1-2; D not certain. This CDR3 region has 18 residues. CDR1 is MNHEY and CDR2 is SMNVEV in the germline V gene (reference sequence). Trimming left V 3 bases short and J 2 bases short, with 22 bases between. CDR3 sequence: CASSFAPAGIFGNYGYTF. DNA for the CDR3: TGTGCCAGCAGTTTCGCCCCCGCGGGGATCTTTGGCAACTATGGCTACACCTTC.

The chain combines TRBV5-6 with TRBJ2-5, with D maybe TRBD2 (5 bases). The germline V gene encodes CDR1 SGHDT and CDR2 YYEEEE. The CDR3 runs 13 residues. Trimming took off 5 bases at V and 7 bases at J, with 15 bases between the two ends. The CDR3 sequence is CASSLGETPTQYF. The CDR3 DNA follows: TGTGCCAGCAGTCTTGGGGAGACCCCGACCCAGTACTTC.

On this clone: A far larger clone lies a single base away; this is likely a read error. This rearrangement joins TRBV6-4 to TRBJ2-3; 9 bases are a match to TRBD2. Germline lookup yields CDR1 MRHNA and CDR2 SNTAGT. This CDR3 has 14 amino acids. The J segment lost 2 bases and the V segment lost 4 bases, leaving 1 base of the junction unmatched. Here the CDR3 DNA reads TGTGCCAGCAGTGGCGGGGGGGCCACAGATACGCAGTATTTT. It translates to CASSGGGATDTQYF.

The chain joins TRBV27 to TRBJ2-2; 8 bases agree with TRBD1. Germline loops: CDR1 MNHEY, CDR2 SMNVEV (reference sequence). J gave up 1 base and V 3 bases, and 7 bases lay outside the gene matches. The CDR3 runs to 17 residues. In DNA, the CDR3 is TGTGCCAGCAGTTTCTGGTCAGGGGGCCGGAACACCGGGGAGCTGTTTTTT. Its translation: CASSFWSGGRNTGELFF.

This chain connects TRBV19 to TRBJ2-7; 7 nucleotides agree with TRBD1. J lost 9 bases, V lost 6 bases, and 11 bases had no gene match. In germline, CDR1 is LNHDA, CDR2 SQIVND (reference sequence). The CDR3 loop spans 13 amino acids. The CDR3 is CASSPTGTEGQYF. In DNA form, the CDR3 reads TGTGCCAGTAGCCCGACCGGGACAGAAGGGCAGTACTTC.

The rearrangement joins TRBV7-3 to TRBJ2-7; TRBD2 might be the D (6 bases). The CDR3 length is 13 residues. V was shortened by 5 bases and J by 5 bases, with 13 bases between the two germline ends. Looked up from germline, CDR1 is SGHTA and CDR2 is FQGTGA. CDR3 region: CASSQGRFNEQYF. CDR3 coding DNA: TGTGCCAGCAGCCAAGGGAGGTTCAACGAGCAGTACTTC.

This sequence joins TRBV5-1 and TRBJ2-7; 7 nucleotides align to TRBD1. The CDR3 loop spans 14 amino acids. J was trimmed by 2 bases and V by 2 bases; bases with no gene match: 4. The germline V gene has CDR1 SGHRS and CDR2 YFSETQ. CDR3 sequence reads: CASSFRQGTYEQYF. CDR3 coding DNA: TGCGCCAGCAGCTTTAGACAGGGAACCTACGAGCAGTACTTC.

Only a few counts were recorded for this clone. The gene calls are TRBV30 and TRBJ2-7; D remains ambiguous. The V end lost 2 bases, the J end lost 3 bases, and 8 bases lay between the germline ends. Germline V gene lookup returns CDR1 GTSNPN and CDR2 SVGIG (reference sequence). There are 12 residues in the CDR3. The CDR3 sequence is CAWSPNIYEQYF. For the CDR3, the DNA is TGTGCCTGGAGTCCCAACATCTACGAGCAGTACTTC. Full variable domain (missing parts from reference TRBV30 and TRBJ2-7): SQTIHQWPATLVQPVGSPLSLECTVEGTSNPNLYWYRQAAGRGLQLLFYSVGIGQISSEVPQNLSASRPQDRQFILSSKKLLLSDSGFYLCAWSPNIYEQYFGPGTRLTVT.

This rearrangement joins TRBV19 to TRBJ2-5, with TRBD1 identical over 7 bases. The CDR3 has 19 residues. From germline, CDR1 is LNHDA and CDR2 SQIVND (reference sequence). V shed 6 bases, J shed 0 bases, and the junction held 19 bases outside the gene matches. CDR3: CASSLRFRTGQEYQETQYF. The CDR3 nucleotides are TGTGCCAGTAGCCTACGATTTAGGACAGGACAGGAGTACCAAGAGACCCAGTACTTC.

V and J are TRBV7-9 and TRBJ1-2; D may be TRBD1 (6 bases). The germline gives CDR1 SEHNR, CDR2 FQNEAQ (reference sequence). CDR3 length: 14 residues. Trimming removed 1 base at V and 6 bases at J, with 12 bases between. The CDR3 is CASSLGQVSNGYTF. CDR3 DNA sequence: TGTGCCAGCAGCTTAGGACAGGTCTCTAATGGCTACACCTTC.

The CDR3, as DNA: TGTGCCTGGGGAGGAACAGGGGACGAGCAGTTCTTC. Translating it yields CAWGGTGDEQFF. The chain joins TRBV30 to TRBJ2-1; 7 bases agree with TRBD1. Germline loops: CDR1 GTSNPN, CDR2 SVGIG (reference sequence). This CDR3 comprises 12 residues. The V segment lost 5 bases and the J segment 10 bases; nucleotides outside the gene matches: 8.

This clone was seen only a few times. The CDR3 region has the DNA TGTGCCAGCAGCTGGACTAGCGGGGAAGAGACCCAGTACTTC. Amino acid sequence: CASSWTSGEETQYF. This chain joins TRBV6-1 and TRBJ2-5; 12 positions agree with TRBD2. The germline CDR1 and CDR2 sequences are MNHNS and SASEGT. CDR3 size: 14 residues. Trimming removed 6 bases from V and 3 bases from J; junction bases left unmatched: 2.

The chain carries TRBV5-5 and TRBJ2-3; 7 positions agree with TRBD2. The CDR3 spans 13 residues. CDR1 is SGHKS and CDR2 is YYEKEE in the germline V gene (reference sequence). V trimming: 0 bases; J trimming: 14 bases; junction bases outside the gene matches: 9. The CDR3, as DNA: TGTGCCAGCAGCTTGGAAGCGGGACTCCACTGGTATTTT. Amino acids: CASSLEAGLHWYF.

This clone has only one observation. The CDR3 DNA reads TGTGCCAGCAGTTCCCCGGGACAAGACAATGAGCAGTTCTTC. This translates into CASSSPGQDNEQFF. The chain recombines TRBV28 with TRBJ2-1; D is possibly TRBD1 (6 bases). Germline lookup yields CDR1 MDHEN and CDR2 SYDVKM. Trimming took off 4 bases at V and 5 bases at J, with 12 bases between the two ends. CDR3 length: 14 amino acids.

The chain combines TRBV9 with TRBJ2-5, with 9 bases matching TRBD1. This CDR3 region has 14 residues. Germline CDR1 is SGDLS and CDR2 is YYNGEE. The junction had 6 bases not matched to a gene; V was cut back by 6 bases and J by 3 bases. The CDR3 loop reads CASTFTGGEETQYF. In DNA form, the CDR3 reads TGTGCCAGCACATTCACAGGGGGCGAAGAGACCCAGTACTTC.

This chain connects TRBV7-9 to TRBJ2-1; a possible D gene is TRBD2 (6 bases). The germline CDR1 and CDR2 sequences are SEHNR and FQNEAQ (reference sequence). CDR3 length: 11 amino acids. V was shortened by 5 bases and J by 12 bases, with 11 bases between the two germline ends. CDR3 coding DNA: TGTGCCAGCAGCCCGGGGGAGCGGCAGTTCTTC. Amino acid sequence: CASSPGERQFF.

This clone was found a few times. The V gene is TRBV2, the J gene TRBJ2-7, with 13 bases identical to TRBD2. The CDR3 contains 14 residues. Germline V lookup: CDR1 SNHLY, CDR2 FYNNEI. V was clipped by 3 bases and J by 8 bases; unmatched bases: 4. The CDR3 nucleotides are TGTGCCAGCAGTGAGACTAGCGGGGGGTTGAAGCAGTACTTC. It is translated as CASSETSGGLKQYF.

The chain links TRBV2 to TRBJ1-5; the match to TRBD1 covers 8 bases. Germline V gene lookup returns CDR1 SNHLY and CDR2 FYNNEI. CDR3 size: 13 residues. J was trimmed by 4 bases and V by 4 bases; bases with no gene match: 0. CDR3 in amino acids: CASSGTGNQPQHF. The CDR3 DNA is TGTGCCAGCAGTGGGACAGGGAATCAGCCCCAGCATTTT.

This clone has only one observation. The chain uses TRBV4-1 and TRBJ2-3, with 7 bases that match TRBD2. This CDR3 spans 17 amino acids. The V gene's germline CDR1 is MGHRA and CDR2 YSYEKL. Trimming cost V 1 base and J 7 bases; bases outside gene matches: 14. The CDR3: CASSQVLTGGDINTQYF. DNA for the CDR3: TGCGCCAGCAGCCAAGTACTAACTGGGGGGGATATTAATACGCAGTATTTT.

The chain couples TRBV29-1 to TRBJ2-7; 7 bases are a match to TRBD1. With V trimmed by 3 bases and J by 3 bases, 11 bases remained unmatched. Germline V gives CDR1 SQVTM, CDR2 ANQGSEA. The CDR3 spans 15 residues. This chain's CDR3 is CSVDETTGAGYEQYF. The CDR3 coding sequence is TGCAGCGTTGATGAGACTACAGGGGCCGGCTACGAGCAGTACTTC.

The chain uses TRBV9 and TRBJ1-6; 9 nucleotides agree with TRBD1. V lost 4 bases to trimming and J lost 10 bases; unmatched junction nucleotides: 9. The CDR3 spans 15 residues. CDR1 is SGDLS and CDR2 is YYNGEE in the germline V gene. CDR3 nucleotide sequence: TGTGCCAGCAGCTCCCGGGACAGGGTCGGCTCACCCCTCCACTTT. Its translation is CASSSRDRVGSPLHF.

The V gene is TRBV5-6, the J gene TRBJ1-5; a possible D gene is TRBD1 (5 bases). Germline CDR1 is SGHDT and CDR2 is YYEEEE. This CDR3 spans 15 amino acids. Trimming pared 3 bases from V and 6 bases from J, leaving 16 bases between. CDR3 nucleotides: TGTGCCAGCAGCTGGGGTGGGGGGGATCGTCAGCCCCAGCATTTT. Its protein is CASSWGGGDRQPQHF.

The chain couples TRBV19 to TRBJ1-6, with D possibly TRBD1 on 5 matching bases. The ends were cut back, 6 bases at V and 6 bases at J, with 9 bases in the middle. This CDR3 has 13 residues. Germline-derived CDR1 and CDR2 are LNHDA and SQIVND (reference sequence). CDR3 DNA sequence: TGTGCCAGTAGAGGGGCAAGTAATTCACCCCTCCACTTT. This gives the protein CASRGASNSPLHF.

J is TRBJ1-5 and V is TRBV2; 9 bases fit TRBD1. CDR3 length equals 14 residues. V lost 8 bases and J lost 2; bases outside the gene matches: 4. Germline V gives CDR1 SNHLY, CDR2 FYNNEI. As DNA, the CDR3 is TGTGCCAGCGGAAGGGACAGGGGCAATCAGCCCCAGCATTTT. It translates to CASGRDRGNQPQHF.

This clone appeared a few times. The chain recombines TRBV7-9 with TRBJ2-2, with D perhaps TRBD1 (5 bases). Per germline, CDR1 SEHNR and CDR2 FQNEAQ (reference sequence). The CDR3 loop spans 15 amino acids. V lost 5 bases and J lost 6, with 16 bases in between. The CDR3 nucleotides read TGTGCCAGCAGCCCGAAAGTGGGGCCGTCCGGGGAGCTGTTTTTT. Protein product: CASSPKVGPSGELFF.

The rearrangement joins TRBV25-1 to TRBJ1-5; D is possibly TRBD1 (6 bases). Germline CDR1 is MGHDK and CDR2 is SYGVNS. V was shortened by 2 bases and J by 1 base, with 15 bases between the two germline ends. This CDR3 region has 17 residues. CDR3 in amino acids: CASSEGAGDNSNQPQHF. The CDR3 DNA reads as TGTGCCAGCAGTGAAGGTGCAGGGGATAACAGCAATCAGCCCCAGCATTTT.